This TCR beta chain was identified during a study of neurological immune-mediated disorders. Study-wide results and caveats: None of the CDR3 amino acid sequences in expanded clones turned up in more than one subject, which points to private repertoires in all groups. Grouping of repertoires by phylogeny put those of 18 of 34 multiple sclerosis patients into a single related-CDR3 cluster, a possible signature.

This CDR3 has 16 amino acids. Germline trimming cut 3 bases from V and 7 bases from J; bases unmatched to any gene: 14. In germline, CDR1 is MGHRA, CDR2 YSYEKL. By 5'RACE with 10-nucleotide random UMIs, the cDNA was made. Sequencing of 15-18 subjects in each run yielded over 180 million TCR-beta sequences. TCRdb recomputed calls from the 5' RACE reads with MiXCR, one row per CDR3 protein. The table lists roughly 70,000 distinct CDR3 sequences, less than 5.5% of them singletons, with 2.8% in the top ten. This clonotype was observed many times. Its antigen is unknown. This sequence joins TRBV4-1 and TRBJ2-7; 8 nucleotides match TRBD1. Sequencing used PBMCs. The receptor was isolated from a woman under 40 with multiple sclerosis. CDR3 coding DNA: TGCGCCAGCAGCCAGGGGGACAGGATTTCATCAGAGGAGCAGTACTTC. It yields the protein CASSQGDRISSEEQYF.